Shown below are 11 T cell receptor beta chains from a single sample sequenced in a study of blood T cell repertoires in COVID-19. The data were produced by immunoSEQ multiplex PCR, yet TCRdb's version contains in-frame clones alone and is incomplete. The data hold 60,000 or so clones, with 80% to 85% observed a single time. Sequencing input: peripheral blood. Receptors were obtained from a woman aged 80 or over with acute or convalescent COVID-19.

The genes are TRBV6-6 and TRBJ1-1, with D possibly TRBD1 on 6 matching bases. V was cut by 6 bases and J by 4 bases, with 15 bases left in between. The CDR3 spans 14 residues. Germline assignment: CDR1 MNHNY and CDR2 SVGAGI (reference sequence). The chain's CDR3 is CASSLQGGGTEAFF. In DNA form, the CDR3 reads TGTGCCAGCAGCCTGCAAGGGGGTGGCACTGAAGCTTTCTTT.

The CDR3, as DNA: TGTGCCAGCAGCTTAATCCAGCGGAGGCAGTACTTC. It yields the protein CASSLIQRRQYF. V gene TRBV5-8 combines with J gene TRBJ2-7; D is possibly TRBD2 (5 bases). Trimming took 2 bases from V and 9 from J, leaving 12 bases between them. CDR3 length: 12 amino acids. Germline values: CDR1 SGHTS, CDR2 YDEGEE.

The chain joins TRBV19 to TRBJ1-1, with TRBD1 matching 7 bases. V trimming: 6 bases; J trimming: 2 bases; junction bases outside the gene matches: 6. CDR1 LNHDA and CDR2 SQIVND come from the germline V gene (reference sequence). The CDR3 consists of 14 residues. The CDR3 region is CASRITGDNTEAFF. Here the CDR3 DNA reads TGTGCCAGTAGGATAACAGGGGACAACACTGAAGCTTTCTTT.

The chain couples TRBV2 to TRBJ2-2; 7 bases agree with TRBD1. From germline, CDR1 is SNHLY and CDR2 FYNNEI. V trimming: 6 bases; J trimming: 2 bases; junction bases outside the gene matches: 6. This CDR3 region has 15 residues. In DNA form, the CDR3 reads TGTGCCAGCAGGACCGGGACAGTCAACACCGGGGAGCTGTTTTTT. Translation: CASRTGTVNTGELFF.

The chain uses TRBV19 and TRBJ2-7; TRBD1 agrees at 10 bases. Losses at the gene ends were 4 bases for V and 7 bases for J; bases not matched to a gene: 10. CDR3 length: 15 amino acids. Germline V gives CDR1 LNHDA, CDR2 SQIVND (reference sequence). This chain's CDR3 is CASSTIRDRGGEQYF. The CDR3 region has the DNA TGTGCCAGTAGTACAATCAGGGACAGGGGAGGGGAGCAGTACTTC.

CDR3 protein: CASSKPSGGSTGELFF. CDR3 sequence (DNA): TGTGCCAGTAGTAAGCCTAGCGGGGGTTCCACCGGGGAGCTGTTTTTT. The chain couples TRBV19 to TRBJ2-2, with TRBD2 matching over 10 bases. Unmatched junction bases numbered 6, after V lost 4 bases and J lost 4 bases. The CDR3 has 16 residues. From germline, CDR1 is LNHDA and CDR2 SQIVND (reference sequence).

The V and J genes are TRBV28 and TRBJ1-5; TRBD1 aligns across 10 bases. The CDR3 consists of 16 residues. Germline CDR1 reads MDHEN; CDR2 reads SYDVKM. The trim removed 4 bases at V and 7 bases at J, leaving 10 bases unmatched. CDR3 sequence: CASSSTGTGVMQPQHF. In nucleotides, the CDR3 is TGTGCCAGCAGTTCCACTGGGACAGGGGTGATGCAGCCCCAGCATTTT.

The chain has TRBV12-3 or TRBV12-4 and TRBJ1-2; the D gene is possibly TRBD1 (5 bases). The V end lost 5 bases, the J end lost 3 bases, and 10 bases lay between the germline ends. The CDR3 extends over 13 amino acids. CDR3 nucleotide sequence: TGTGCCAGCAGTGGCTGGGGGGACTATGGCTACACCTTC. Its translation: CASSGWGDYGYTF.

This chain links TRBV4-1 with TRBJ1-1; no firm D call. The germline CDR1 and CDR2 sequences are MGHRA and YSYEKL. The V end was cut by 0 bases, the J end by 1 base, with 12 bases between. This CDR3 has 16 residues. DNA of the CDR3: TGCGCCAGCAGCCAAGAGTTTGCACAAAGGAACACTGAAGCTTTCTTT. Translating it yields CASSQEFAQRNTEAFF.

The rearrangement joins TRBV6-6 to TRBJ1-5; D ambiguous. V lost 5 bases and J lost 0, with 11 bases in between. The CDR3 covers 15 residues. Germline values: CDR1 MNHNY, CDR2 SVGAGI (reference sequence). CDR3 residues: CASSDRHNSNQPQHF. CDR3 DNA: TGTGCCAGCAGTGATAGACACAATAGCAATCAGCCCCAGCATTTT.

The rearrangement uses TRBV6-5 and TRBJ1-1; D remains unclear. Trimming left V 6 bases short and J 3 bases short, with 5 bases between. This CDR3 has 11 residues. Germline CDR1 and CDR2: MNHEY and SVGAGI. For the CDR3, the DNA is TGTGCCAGCAGCCCGTACACTGAAGCTTTCTTT. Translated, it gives CASSPYTEAFF.